What follows are 11 T cell receptor beta chains derived from one specimen sequenced in a study of T cell repertoires in cytomegalovirus infection. Antigen specificity for these receptors is unknown. MiXCR was run by TCRdb on the reads, yielding one entry per CDR3 protein. The sample carries roughly 500,000 distinct CDR3 sequences, 42% recorded once. This sample comprised cultured PBMCs, obtained from culture after CMV antigen stimulation. The origin of the receptors is a human donor in good health (CMV status not recorded). Some clones in this sample may be carry-over from other donors' samples.

This clonotype was detected only a few times. The chain has TRBV6-1 and TRBJ1-1; the D gene is possibly TRBD1 (6 bases). The V end lost 4 bases, the J end lost 1 base, and 13 bases lay between the germline ends. Germline lookup yields CDR1 MNHNS and CDR2 SASEGT. The CDR3 loop spans 15 amino acids. The CDR3 coding sequence is TGTGCCAGCAGTGGGCCGGGGGCACCGAACACTGAAGCTTTCTTT. Encoded protein: CASSGPGAPNTEAFF.

This clonotype showed up many times. This rearrangement joins TRBV7-2 to TRBJ2-3; 7 bases are a match to TRBD2. Germline CDR1 is SGHTA and CDR2 is FQGNSA. V shed 0 bases, J shed 2 bases, and the junction held 11 bases outside the gene matches. The CDR3 is 18 amino acids. CDR3 in amino acids: CASSLAGSAGLHTDTQYF. CDR3 nucleotides: TGTGCCAGCAGCTTAGCAGGGTCAGCGGGGCTACACACAGATACGCAGTATTTT.

The rearrangement joins TRBV6-6 to TRBJ2-1, with TRBD1 identical over 10 bases. V was pared by 5 bases and J by 8 bases, with 6 bases of the junction left unmatched. The V gene's germline CDR1 is MNHNY and CDR2 SVGAGI (reference sequence). This CDR3 has 14 residues. The CDR3, as DNA: TGTGCCAGCAGTACGGGACAGGGGTTCGATGAGCAGTTCTTC. It specifies CASSTGQGFDEQFF.

This rearrangement joins TRBV27 to TRBJ1-6; 7 bases map to TRBD1. CDR1 and CDR2 from the germline V gene are MNHEY and SMNVEV (reference sequence). The CDR3 extends over 17 amino acids. After removal of 4 bases from V and 7 bases from J, the junction contained 13 bases not matched to a gene. CDR3 coding DNA: TGTGCCAGCAGTTCCCCGACTCACAGGGGTTTCAATTCACCCCTCCACTTT. It is translated as CASSSPTHRGFNSPLHF.

This rearrangement joins TRBV7-2 to TRBJ2-3; 7 positions match TRBD2. Germline CDR1 SGHTA, CDR2 FQGNSA. After removal of 3 bases from V and 0 bases from J, the junction contained 6 bases not matched to a gene. This CDR3 contains 16 residues. CDR3: CASSFLGGGSTDTQYF. For the CDR3, the DNA is TGTGCCAGCAGCTTTCTTGGCGGGGGAAGCACAGATACGCAGTATTTT.

The CDR3 region is CASSQQQGNGYTF. The DNA of the CDR3 is TGTGCCAGCAGTCAACAACAGGGAAATGGCTACACCTTC. J is TRBJ1-2 and V is TRBV11-1; possibly TRBD1 for D (6 bases). Between the trimmed V and J ends, which lost 6 bases and 6 bases, there was a span of 14 bases. CDR1 and CDR2 from the germline V gene are SGHAT and FQDESV (reference sequence). CDR3 length: 13 amino acids.

The rearrangement links TRBV12-3 or TRBV12-4 to TRBJ1-5; tentative D call: TRBD1 (6 bases). The CDR3 is 15 amino acids. The germline V and J ends were trimmed by 3 bases and 6 bases, with 15 bases remaining between them. CDR3 residues: CASSFSGGGGQPQHF. CDR3 sequence (DNA): TGTGCCAGCAGTTTTTCCGGGGGAGGGGGTCAGCCCCAGCATTTT.

This CDR3 is CASSLVGLAGSTDTQYF. DNA for the CDR3: TGTGCCAGCAGCTTAGTGGGACTAGCGGGGAGCACAGATACGCAGTATTTT. This chain joins TRBV7-2 and TRBJ2-3; 13 nucleotides agree with TRBD2. This CDR3 is 17 amino acids long. V shed 1 base and J 0 bases; nucleotides not matched to a gene: 1. Looked up from germline, CDR1 is SGHTA and CDR2 is FQGNSA.

The V and J genes are TRBV15 and TRBJ2-1, with TRBD2 identical over 7 bases. The CDR3 sequence is 16 residues long. Germline values: CDR1 LNHNV, CDR2 YYDKDF (reference sequence). V shed 3 bases, J shed 7 bases, and the junction held 12 bases outside the gene matches. CDR3 sequence: CATSRGSGGIWNEQFF. CDR3 sequence (DNA): TGTGCCACCAGCAGGGGGTCGGGAGGTATTTGGAATGAGCAGTTCTTC.

This clonotype showed up just a few times. The gene calls are TRBV7-9 and TRBJ2-3; maybe TRBD2 (6 bases). Trimming removed 8 bases from V and 2 bases from J, with 17 bases in between. CDR3 length: 15 residues. Germline assignment: CDR1 SEHNR and CDR2 FQNEAQ (reference sequence). The CDR3 DNA is TGTGCCAGCCGCGGGGCGGCGGGGCACACAGATACGCAGTATTTT. It codes for CASRGAAGHTDTQYF.

This chain joins TRBV6-2 or TRBV6-3 and TRBJ2-7, with 7 nucleotides matching TRBD1. This CDR3 comprises 14 residues. J was trimmed by 4 bases and V by 5 bases; bases with no gene match: 8. In germline, CDR1 is MNHEY, CDR2 SVGEGT. The CDR3 nucleotides read TGTGCCAGCAGTCAATCCGGACAGGAATACGAGCAGTACTTC. Translated: CASSQSGQEYEQYF.